These 10 T cell receptor beta chains originate from one sample sequenced in a study of blood T cell repertoires in COVID-19. The method was immunoSEQ multiplex PCR; TCRdb's version includes in-frame clones alone and lacks a portion of them. The sample lists 150,000 to 200,000 clones; around 80% were seen once. The specimen sequenced was peripheral blood. The receptor source for this set is a man in his 60s with acute or convalescent COVID-19.

The rearrangement uses TRBV28 and TRBJ1-1; D is possibly TRBD1 (5 bases). Germline V gives CDR1 MDHEN, CDR2 SYDVKM. The V gene lost 3 bases and the J gene lost 1 base, with 12 bases spanning the gap. CDR3 length: 15 amino acids. The CDR3, as DNA: TGTGCCAGCAGTTTTAGGGGAGGCGGGAACACTGAAGCTTTCTTT. Translated: CASSFRGGGNTEAFF.

This clone was found a few times. The chain employs TRBV9 and TRBJ2-2; no definite D call. This CDR3 has 15 amino acids. CDR1 SGDLS and CDR2 YYNGEE come from the germline V gene. Trimming shortened V by 4 bases and J by 1 base, and 11 bases separated the two germline ends. The CDR3 is CASSPFDKNTGELFF. The CDR3 region has the DNA TGTGCCAGCAGCCCCTTTGACAAGAACACCGGGGAGCTGTTTTTT. Drawing the rest from reference TRBV9 and TRBJ2-2, the complete variable domain is DSGVTQTPKHLITATGQRVTLRCSPRSGDLSVYWYQQSLDQGLQFLIQYYNGEERAKGNILERFSAQQFPDLHSELNLSSLELGDSALYFCASSPFDKNTGELFFGEGSRLTVL.

This chain connects TRBV29-1 to TRBJ1-1, with D perhaps matching TRBD1 (6 bases). The germline V and J ends were trimmed by 8 bases and 1 base, with 11 bases remaining between them. The CDR3 sequence is 12 residues long. Per germline, CDR1 SQVTM and CDR2 ANQGSEA. For the CDR3, the DNA is TGCAGCAGCACAGGGAGGAACACTGAAGCTTTCTTT. This gives the protein CSSTGRNTEAFF.

The genes are TRBV9 and TRBJ1-5; 7 bases fit TRBD1. Germline CDR1 is SGDLS and CDR2 is YYNGEE. J lost 2 bases, V lost 0 bases, and 8 bases had no gene match. The CDR3 sequence is 17 residues long. The CDR3 sequence is CASSVGTGPEGNQPQHF. The CDR3 DNA follows: TGTGCCAGCAGCGTAGGGACAGGCCCCGAGGGCAATCAGCCCCAGCATTTT.

V gene TRBV3-1 (or the pseudogene TRBV3-2) combines with J gene TRBJ2-7; a possible D gene is TRBD2 (6 bases). CDR1 and CDR2 (germline): LGHDT, YNNKEL (reference sequence). V lost 1 base and J 2 bases, leaving 9 bases between the germline ends. CDR3 length: 14 residues. CDR3 region: CASSQGSGPYEQYF. The CDR3, as DNA: TGTGCCAGCAGCCAAGGGAGCGGGCCCTACGAGCAGTACTTC.

This chain uses TRBV2 with TRBJ2-7, with 7 nucleotides matching TRBD2. Germline-derived CDR1 and CDR2 are SNHLY and FYNNEI. The CDR3 covers 14 residues. J was trimmed by 7 bases and V by 4 bases; bases with no gene match: 10. The CDR3: CASSVGGLQVEQYF. As DNA, the CDR3 is TGTGCCAGCAGTGTGGGAGGGCTTCAGGTTGAGCAGTACTTC.

This clone was picked up a small number of times. The chain carries TRBV27 and TRBJ1-5, with no clear D. The CDR3 totals 14 residues. Germline V gene data show CDR1 as MNHEY and CDR2 as SMNVEV (reference sequence). The V and J ends lost 5 bases and 4 bases respectively, with 12 bases between them. CDR3 DNA: TGTGCCAGCAGTCCGAACGGTCCAAATCAGCCCCAGCATTTT. Translated, it gives CASSPNGPNQPQHF.

This chain uses TRBV21-1 with TRBJ1-2; the DNA was not compared with TRBD1, the D call given in the table. TRBV21-1 is described as a pseudogene. The CDR3 extends over 16 amino acids. CDR3 sequence reads: CASPSTGSLSAFGYTF. In DNA, the CDR3 is TGTGCCAGCCCCTCTACAGGCTCATTGAGCGCCTTTGGCTACACCTTC.

The V and J genes are TRBV6-5 and TRBJ2-2, with a weak D call TRBD1 (5 bases). CDR1 and CDR2 (germline): MNHEY, SVGAGI. The CDR3 totals 16 residues. V was trimmed by 2 bases and J by 3 bases, leaving 13 bases between them. CDR3 nucleotides: TGTGCCAGCAGTTACGCCGGACATCGGGACACCGGGGAGCTGTTTTTT. Its translation: CASSYAGHRDTGELFF.

The rearrangement uses TRBV30 and TRBJ2-7; 11 positions match TRBD2. Per the germline V gene, CDR1 is GTSNPN and CDR2 is SVGIG (reference sequence). The CDR3 is 14 residues long. J lost 3 bases, V lost 7 bases, and 8 bases had no gene match. CDR3: CAFNSGRGIYEQYF. CDR3 nucleotides: TGTGCCTTCAATAGCGGGAGGGGAATCTACGAGCAGTACTTC.